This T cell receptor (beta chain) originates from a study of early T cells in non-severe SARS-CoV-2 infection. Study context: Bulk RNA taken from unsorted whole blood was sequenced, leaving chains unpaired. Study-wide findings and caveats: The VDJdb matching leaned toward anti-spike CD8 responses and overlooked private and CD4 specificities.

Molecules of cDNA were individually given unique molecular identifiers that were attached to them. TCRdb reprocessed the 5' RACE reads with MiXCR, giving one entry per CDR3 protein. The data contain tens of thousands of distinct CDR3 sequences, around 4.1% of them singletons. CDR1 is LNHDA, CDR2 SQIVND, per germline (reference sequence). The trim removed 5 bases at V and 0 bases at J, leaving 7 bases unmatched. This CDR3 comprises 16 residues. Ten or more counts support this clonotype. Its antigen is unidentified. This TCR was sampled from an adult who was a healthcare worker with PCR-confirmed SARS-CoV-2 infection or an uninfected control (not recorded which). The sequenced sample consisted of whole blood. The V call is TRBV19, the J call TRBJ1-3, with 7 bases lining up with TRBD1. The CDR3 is CASSSTGSRSGNTIYF. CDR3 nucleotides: TGTGCCAGTAGTTCGACAGGGAGCCGCTCTGGAAACACCATATATTTT.